This entry lists 23 T cell receptor beta chains sequenced from one sample in a study of blood T cell repertoires in COVID-19. This table comes from immunoSEQ multiplex PCR, and its TCRdb copy is limited to in-frame clones, with some not included. The data show about 280,000 clones, around 88% seen once. Sequences were obtained from PBMCs or T cells enriched from blood (not recorded which). These receptors originate from a woman aged 40 to 50 who had recovered from COVID-19.

V and J are TRBV7-3 and TRBJ2-1; 9 bases fit TRBD2. Looked up from germline, CDR1 is SGHTA and CDR2 is FQGTGA. The trim removed 5 bases at V and 4 bases at J, leaving 9 bases unmatched. This CDR3 is built from 16 residues. The CDR3 loop reads CASSRYAGGGYNEQFF. The CDR3 region has the DNA TGTGCCAGCAGCCGTTACGCGGGAGGGGGATACAATGAGCAGTTCTTC.

The chain couples TRBV7-9 to TRBJ2-7; D unclear. Trimming pared 5 bases from V and 0 bases from J, leaving 8 bases between. The CDR3 extends over 13 amino acids. The germline V gene has CDR1 SEHNR and CDR2 FQNEAQ (reference sequence). This CDR3 is CASSKLRSYEQYF. As DNA, the CDR3 is TGTGCCAGCAGCAAACTTCGCTCCTACGAGCAGTACTTC. The variable domain in full, completed from reference TRBV7-9 and TRBJ2-7, reads DTGVSQNPRHKITKRGQNVTFRCDPISEHNRLYWYRQTLGQGPEFLTYFQNEAQLEKSRLLSDRFSAERPKGSFSTLEIQRTEQGDSAMYLCASSKLRSYEQYFGPGTRLTVT.

This clone was picked up a small number of times. The genes are TRBV19 and TRBJ2-3; 9 nucleotides match TRBD2. The CDR3 extends over 16 amino acids. V dropped 2 bases and J dropped 0; count of bases not matched to a gene: 3. Germline CDR1 reads LNHDA; CDR2 reads SQIVND (reference sequence). CDR3 protein: CASSILAGTSTDTQYF. CDR3 in DNA: TGTGCCAGTAGTATACTAGCGGGAACTAGCACAGATACGCAGTATTTT.

This clone was seen just once. The chain employs TRBV7-9 and TRBJ2-5, with TRBD1 matching over 7 bases. Trimming removed 2 bases from V and 3 bases from J; junction bases left unmatched: 15. This CDR3 spans 18 amino acids. Germline CDR1 and CDR2: SEHNR and FQNEAQ (reference sequence). This CDR3 reads CASSLWAWGLGQEETQYF. The DNA of the CDR3 is TGTGCCAGCAGCTTATGGGCTTGGGGTCTAGGACAGGAAGAGACCCAGTACTTC. The full variable domain, its missing parts supplied by reference TRBV7-9 and TRBJ2-5, is DTGVSQNPRHKITKRGQNVTFRCDPISEHNRLYWYRQTLGQGPEFLTYFQNEAQLEKSRLLSDRFSAERPKGSFSTLEIQRTEQGDSAMYLCASSLWAWGLGQEETQYFGPGTRLLVL.

The chain is built from TRBV19 and TRBJ2-7, with 8 bases fitting TRBD1. The V segment lost 4 bases and the J segment 1 base; nucleotides outside the gene matches: 9. The CDR3 is 16 residues long. The germline V gene has CDR1 LNHDA and CDR2 SQIVND (reference sequence). The chain's CDR3 is CASSRAGTGASYEQYF. DNA for the CDR3: TGTGCCAGTAGTAGAGCCGGGACAGGTGCTTCCTACGAGCAGTACTTC.

The chain employs TRBV15 and TRBJ2-3, with unresolved D. The germline V gene encodes CDR1 LNHNV and CDR2 YYDKDF (reference sequence). V gave up 5 bases and J gave up 6 bases, with 15 bases separating them. This CDR3 is 14 amino acids long. The CDR3 protein is CATSLRLGGDTQYF. The CDR3 coding sequence is TGTGCCACCAGCCTCAGGCTCGGTGGGGATACGCAGTATTTT.

In this sample, this clone turned up once. The chain's CDR3 is CASSEPYRAGNTIYF. CDR3 bases: TGCGCCAGCAGTGAACCTTACAGGGCGGGAAACACCATATATTTT. The rearrangement joins TRBV10-2 to TRBJ1-3, with D possibly being TRBD1 (6 bases). In germline, CDR1 is WSHSY, CDR2 SAAADI. Trimming took 3 bases from V and 4 from J, leaving 13 bases between them. The CDR3 extends over 15 amino acids.

The chain combines TRBV18 with TRBJ2-2, with a weak D call TRBD1 (6 bases). Germline assignment: CDR1 KGHSH and CDR2 LQKENI. Trimming removed 5 bases at V and 1 base at J, with 14 bases between. The CDR3 has 16 amino acids. The CDR3 region is CASSAAGTLNTGELFF. DNA for the CDR3: TGTGCCAGCTCAGCTGCCGGGACATTGAACACCGGGGAGCTGTTTTTT. Based on the CDR3 plus reference TRBV18 and TRBJ2-2, the full variable domain is NAGVMQNPRHLVRRRGQEARLRCSPMKGHSHVYWYRQLPEEGLKFMVYLQKENIIDESGMPKERFSAEFPKEGPSILRIQQVVRGDSAAYFCASSAAGTLNTGELFFGEGSRLTVL.

In the case of this clone: The same CDR3 is also encoded by other DNA sequences in this sample. The J gene is TRBJ2-5, the V gene TRBV5-1; D perhaps matches TRBD2 (6 bases). The CDR3 is made up of 14 amino acids. The V end lost 0 bases, the J end lost 5 bases, and 11 bases lay between the germline ends. Germline V gives CDR1 SGHRS, CDR2 YFSETQ. CDR3 sequence: CASSLVPGEETQYF. CDR3 nucleotide sequence: TGCGCCAGCAGCTTGGTTCCGGGAGAGGAGACCCAGTACTTC. Full variable domain (rest looked up from reference TRBV5-1 and TRBJ2-5): KAGVTQTPRYLIKTRGQQVTLSCSPISGHRSVSWYQQTPGQGLQFLFEYFSETQRNKGNFPGRFSGRQFSNSRSEMNVSTLELGDSALYLCASSLVPGEETQYFGPGTRLLVL.

The chain has TRBV24-1 and TRBJ2-5; 11 positions match TRBD2. The CDR3 totals 19 residues. The germline CDR1 and CDR2 sequences are KGHDR and SFDVKD. V shed 1 base and J 2 bases; nucleotides not matched to a gene: 11. CDR3 in DNA: TGTGCCACCAGTGATTTCTTAACTAGCGGGAGTGAGGGGCAAGAGACCCAGTACTTC. Amino acid sequence: CATSDFLTSGSEGQETQYF.

This clone was counted a single time. The chain has TRBV9 and TRBJ2-7; 9 nucleotides line up with TRBD2. In germline, CDR1 is SGDLS, CDR2 YYNGEE. The V segment lost 0 bases and the J segment 2 bases; nucleotides outside the gene matches: 3. The CDR3 consists of 15 residues. The CDR3 reads CASSVEAGGPYEQYF. For the CDR3, the DNA is TGTGCCAGCAGCGTAGAAGCGGGAGGACCCTACGAGCAGTACTTC.

This chain links TRBV11-2 with TRBJ2-7; 9 nucleotides line up with TRBD2. The V and J ends lost 3 bases and 3 bases, in that order; junction bases with no gene match: 6. Germline V CDR1 and CDR2: SGHAT, FQNNGV. The length of the CDR3 is 15 residues. The CDR3 here is CASSFLAGTDYEQYF. The CDR3 region has the DNA TGTGCCAGCAGCTTCCTAGCGGGAACAGACTACGAGCAGTACTTC. The variable domain in full, completed from reference TRBV11-2 and TRBJ2-7, reads EAGVAQSPRYKIIEKRQSVAFWCNPISGHATLYWYQQILGQGPKLLIQFQNNGVVDDSQLPKDRFSAERLKGVDSTLKIQPAKLEDSAVYLCASSFLAGTDYEQYFGPGTRLTVT.

V gene TRBV7-9 combines with J gene TRBJ2-5; tentatively, D is TRBD1 (5 bases). The length of the CDR3 is 15 residues. V was shortened by 5 bases and J by 4 bases, with 17 bases between the two germline ends. Germline CDR1 is SEHNR and CDR2 is FQNEAQ (reference sequence). The CDR3 loop is CASSPIRQGRETQYF. DNA of the CDR3: TGTGCCAGCAGCCCGATTAGGCAGGGCAGAGAGACCCAGTACTTC.

The rearrangement links TRBV2 to TRBJ2-7, with D perhaps matching TRBD1 (6 bases). Germline V CDR1 and CDR2: SNHLY, FYNNEI. V lost 5 bases, J lost 6 bases, and 14 bases lay in between. This CDR3 has 13 residues. This CDR3 is CASSSYRELEQYF. CDR3 nucleotide sequence: TGTGCCAGCAGTTCGTACAGGGAGCTCGAGCAGTACTTC.

The V call is TRBV5-1, the J call TRBJ1-1, with 8 bases fitting TRBD1. CDR1 and CDR2 (germline): SGHRS, YFSETQ. The CDR3 has 15 residues. V lost 4 bases to trimming and J lost 0 bases; unmatched junction nucleotides: 5. This chain's CDR3 is CASSPGQGVNTEAFF. CDR3 bases: TGCGCCAGCAGCCCCGGACAGGGCGTGAACACTGAAGCTTTCTTT. The entire variable domain, with the rest obtained from reference TRBV5-1 and TRBJ1-1, is as follows: KAGVTQTPRYLIKTRGQQVTLSCSPISGHRSVSWYQQTPGQGLQFLFEYFSETQRNKGNFPGRFSGRQFSNSRSEMNVSTLELGDSALYLCASSPGQGVNTEAFFGQGTRLTVV.

V is TRBV12-5 and J is TRBJ2-7; 8 bases fit TRBD1. There are 12 residues in the CDR3. Germline lookup yields CDR1 LGHNT and CDR2 FRNRAP. J lost 13 bases, V lost 1 base, and 6 bases had no gene match. The CDR3 nucleotides are TGTGCTAGTGGTTTGGGACAGGGGAGCAAATACTTC. Translating it yields CASGLGQGSKYF.

The chain couples TRBV7-3 to TRBJ2-1, with D possibly being TRBD2 (6 bases). This CDR3 has 15 residues. Germline V gives CDR1 SGHTA, CDR2 FQGTGA. Between the trimmed V and J ends, which lost 5 bases and 1 base, there was a span of 12 bases. The DNA for the CDR3 is TGTGCCAGCAGCGAGGACGGGAGTTCCTACAATGAGCAGTTCTTC. This gives the protein CASSEDGSSYNEQFF.

CDR3 nucleotides: TGTGCCAGCAGCACCACCTTCGACAGATTAGCCAAAAACATTCAGTACTTC. Translation gives CASSTTFDRLAKNIQYF. The chain couples TRBV3-1 (or the pseudogene TRBV3-2) to TRBJ2-4; a possible D gene is TRBD1 (5 bases). V lost 5 bases and J 0 bases, leaving 17 bases between the germline ends. Looked up from germline, CDR1 is LGHDT and CDR2 is YNNKEL (reference sequence). The CDR3 runs 17 residues.

The chain has TRBV5-5 and TRBJ2-1; TRBD1 matches at 11 bases. Germline CDR1 SGHKS, CDR2 YYEKEE (reference sequence). Trimming at V came to 0 bases and at J to 5 bases, leaving 7 bases not matched to a gene. CDR3 length equals 17 residues. CDR3 protein: CASSLARDRGSHNEQFF. CDR3 DNA: TGTGCCAGCAGCTTGGCCCGGGACAGGGGGTCCCACAATGAGCAGTTCTTC.

The chain is built from TRBV27 and TRBJ2-1, with 9 bases lining up with TRBD1. This CDR3 region has 15 residues. In germline, CDR1 is MNHEY, CDR2 SMNVEV (reference sequence). The V and J ends lost 1 base and 7 bases, in that order; junction bases with no gene match: 5. The CDR3: CASSLYGTGLNEQFF. The CDR3 DNA is TGTGCCAGCAGTTTATACGGGACAGGGTTGAATGAGCAGTTCTTC.

The genes are TRBV6-6 and TRBJ1-5, with 9 bases fitting TRBD1. The V gene's germline CDR1 is MNHNY and CDR2 SVGAGI (reference sequence). CDR3 size: 16 residues. V shed 0 bases and J 7 bases; nucleotides not matched to a gene: 7. CDR3 DNA sequence: TGTGCCAGCAGTTACTCGGGACAGGGAAAAGGGCAGCCCCAGCATTTT. Translation gives CASSYSGQGKGQPQHF.

The chain couples TRBV12-5 to TRBJ2-1; TRBD2 agrees at 16 bases. Germline values: CDR1 LGHNT, CDR2 FRNRAP. The V gene end was trimmed by 3 bases and the J gene end by 6 bases; junction bases not matched to a gene: 17. The CDR3 spans 21 residues. CDR3 loop: CASGFIPLPGLAGGLLNEQFF. The CDR3 DNA sequence: TGTGCTAGTGGTTTTATACCATTACCGGGACTAGCGGGAGGGCTCCTCAATGAGCAGTTCTTC.

CDR3 nucleotides: TGTGCCAGCAGTAGAATAGCGGGAGCCTACGAGCAGTACTTC. This gives the protein CASSRIAGAYEQYF. The chain couples TRBV14 to TRBJ2-7; 9 bases match TRBD2. The germline V gene encodes CDR1 SGHDN and CDR2 FVKESK. The CDR3 totals 14 residues. V lost 6 bases, J lost 2 bases, and 5 bases stayed unmatched.